This T cell receptor beta chain was captured by sequencing in a study of blood T cell repertoires in COVID-19. Study-wide background: Collection of acute and convalescent COVID-19 samples took place in the United States, Italy and Spain.

Per the germline V gene, CDR1 is SGHTA and CDR2 is FQGTGA. The CDR3 consists of 14 residues. V lost 2 bases to trimming and J lost 4 bases, with 6 bases between them. Assay used: immunoSEQ multiplex PCR; TCRdb lists only in-frame clones, some missing. This table has a few hundred thousand clones, 65% to 90% appearing once. The TCR comes from a woman in her 70s with COVID-19, enrolled during active disease. The rearrangement links TRBV7-3 to TRBJ1-6; maybe TRBD1 (5 bases). Sequenced material: peripheral blood. CDR3 in amino acids: CASSLAGYNSPLHF. The CDR3 nucleotides read TGTGCCAGCAGCTTAGCAGGGTATAATTCACCCCTCCACTTT.